The 30 T cell receptor beta chains below come from one sample, sequenced in a study of T cell responses to AZD1222 COVID-19 vaccine. TCRdb keeps only in-frame clones here, not all; method: immunoSEQ multiplex PCR. The sample lists 110,000 to 150,000 clones; 80% to 90% were seen once. This specimen was peripheral blood, taken on day 0 of AZD1222 vaccination. Receptors were obtained from an adult in good health.

This clone was counted between two and nine times. The chain couples TRBV15 to TRBJ2-2, with TRBD2 identical over 9 bases. The V segment lost 5 bases and the J segment 0 bases; nucleotides outside the gene matches: 10. Germline CDR1 LNHNV, CDR2 YYDKDF (reference sequence). This CDR3 spans 18 amino acids. The CDR3 DNA is TGTGCCACCAGCCCCATCGGGAAGCGGGAGGCGAACACCGGGGAGCTGTTTTTT. It codes for CATSPIGKREANTGELFF. The full variable domain, in which reference TRBV15 and TRBJ2-2 provide the parts outside the CDR3, is DAMVIQNPRYQVTQFGKPVTLSCSQTLNHNVMYWYQQKSSQAPKLLFHYYDKDFNNEADTPDNFQSRRPNTSFCFLDIRSPGLGDTAMYLCATSPIGKREANTGELFFGEGSRLTVL.

The rearrangement uses TRBV27 and TRBJ2-7; D perhaps matches TRBD2 (6 bases). The CDR3 extends over 14 amino acids. V dropped 5 bases and J dropped 3 bases, with 14 bases sitting between them. Germline values: CDR1 MNHEY, CDR2 SMNVEV (reference sequence). Here the CDR3 DNA reads TGTGCCAGCAGTCGTCCGGGGGACCTCTACGAGCAGTACTTC. Protein sequence: CASSRPGDLYEQYF.

This chain joins TRBV5-4 and TRBJ1-3, with D tentatively TRBD1 (5 bases). The CDR3 covers 14 residues. The germline gives CDR1 SGHNT, CDR2 YYREEE (reference sequence). V was shortened by 0 bases and J by 4 bases, with 8 bases between the two germline ends. CDR3: CASSLDPGGNTIYF. The CDR3 coding sequence is TGTGCCAGCAGCTTGGACCCAGGGGGAAACACCATATATTTT.

This clone was recorded once. The genes are TRBV6-5 and TRBJ2-6; D not certain. With 2 bases removed from V and 0 bases from J, the gap between germline ends came to 2 bases. The germline CDR1 and CDR2 sequences are MNHEY and SVGAGI. CDR3 length equals 14 residues. The CDR3 DNA is TGTGCCAGCAGTTACAGCTCTGGGGCCAACGTCCTGACTTTC. Its protein product is CASSYSSGANVLTF.

This chain uses TRBV3-1 (or the pseudogene TRBV3-2) with TRBJ2-1; 7 bases map to TRBD2. The V segment lost 2 bases and the J segment 9 bases; nucleotides outside the gene matches: 13. The germline V gene has CDR1 LGHDT and CDR2 YNNKEL (reference sequence). There are 16 residues in the CDR3. The CDR3 DNA is TGTGCCAGCAGCCAAATCCGGGAGGCGGGGTTCTTTGAGCAGTTCTTC. Its protein product is CASSQIREAGFFEQFF.

The gene calls are TRBV28 and TRBJ1-3; no clear D gene. There are 16 residues in the CDR3. V was shortened by 8 bases and J by 0 bases, with 17 bases between the two germline ends. Germline CDR1 MDHEN, CDR2 SYDVKM. CDR3 in amino acids: CASDGPTVSSGNTIYF. Here the CDR3 DNA reads TGTGCCAGCGACGGACCGACCGTGAGCTCTGGAAACACCATATATTTT.

The V call is TRBV6-6, the J call TRBJ1-6; D gene ambiguous. CDR1 and CDR2 from the germline V gene are MNHNY and SVGAGI (reference sequence). The CDR3 totals 15 residues. The V end was cut by 2 bases, the J end by 7 bases, with 12 bases between. The CDR3, as DNA: TGTGCCAGCAGTTACCCTGCGGCAGCGAATTCACCCCTCCACTTT. It encodes CASSYPAAANSPLHF.

This chain joins TRBV28 and TRBJ1-1; D not resolved. V was pared by 2 bases and J by 5 bases, with 9 bases between. CDR1 MDHEN and CDR2 SYDVKM come from the germline V gene. CDR3 size: 13 residues. The DNA of the CDR3 is TGTGCCAGCAGTTTAGTACGGGATACTGAAGCTTTCTTT. Translated: CASSLVRDTEAFF.

The rearrangement uses TRBV11-2 and TRBJ2-2, with D possibly being TRBD2 (6 bases). V dropped 3 bases and J dropped 1 base, with 18 bases sitting between them. The CDR3 runs 18 residues. Germline assignment: CDR1 SGHAT and CDR2 FQNNGV. This CDR3 is CASSFRRGVVGNTGELFF. The CDR3 bases are TGTGCCAGCAGCTTTAGGAGGGGCGTGGTCGGGAACACCGGGGAGCTGTTTTTT.

The V call is TRBV7-2, the J call TRBJ2-5, with unresolved D. This CDR3 region has 14 residues. V lost 3 bases and J lost 2, with 10 bases in between. Germline CDR1 is SGHTA and CDR2 is FQGNSA. The CDR3, as DNA: TGTGCCAGCAGCTTTCCCGGGCAACAAGAGACCCAGTACTTC. Its protein is CASSFPGQQETQYF.

The genes are TRBV5-6 and TRBJ2-2; TRBD2 is a possible D gene (5 bases). Between the trimmed V and J ends, which lost 3 bases and 8 bases, there was a span of 17 bases. The CDR3 consists of 15 residues. Germline CDR1 and CDR2: SGHDT and YYEEEE. The CDR3 bases are TGTGCCAGCAGCTCCCCGGGAATTAAAATGGGGGAGCTGTTTTTT. The encoded protein is CASSSPGIKMGELFF.

The genes are TRBV19 and TRBJ1-2, with TRBD1 identical over 8 bases. This CDR3 spans 16 amino acids. Per the germline V gene, CDR1 is LNHDA and CDR2 is SQIVND (reference sequence). The V and J ends lost 5 bases and 0 bases, in that order; junction bases with no gene match: 8. The CDR3 sequence: CASSRPTGAPNYGYTF. The CDR3 DNA sequence: TGTGCCAGTAGTCGGCCGACAGGGGCCCCTAACTATGGCTACACCTTC.

The V call is TRBV19, the J call TRBJ1-1, with D perhaps TRBD1 (5 bases). Germline-derived CDR1 and CDR2 are LNHDA and SQIVND (reference sequence). The V end was cut by 6 bases, the J end by 6 bases, with 17 bases between. The CDR3 is 14 residues long. CDR3 loop: CASSHTRVGPEAFF. The CDR3 bases are TGTGCCAGTAGCCATACCAGGGTCGGCCCTGAAGCTTTCTTT.

The chain recombines TRBV18 with TRBJ1-2, with D unclear. Between the trimmed V and J ends, which lost 3 bases and 4 bases, there was a span of 21 bases. Germline V gene lookup returns CDR1 KGHSH and CDR2 LQKENI. The CDR3 has 17 amino acids. CDR3 sequence reads: CASSPDPSRGKVYGYTF. For the CDR3, the DNA is TGTGCCAGCTCACCCGATCCCAGCAGAGGGAAGGTCTATGGCTACACCTTC.

Only a few counts were recorded for this clone. The chain is built from TRBV6-1 and TRBJ1-2; 7 bases are shared with TRBD1. Germline CDR1 MNHNS, CDR2 SASEGT. The V segment lost 3 bases and the J segment 4 bases; nucleotides outside the gene matches: 2. The length of the CDR3 is 13 residues. CDR3 sequence reads: CASSDRGAYGYTF. The CDR3 DNA reads TGTGCCAGCAGTGACAGGGGGGCCTATGGCTACACCTTC.

V is TRBV7-6 and J is TRBJ2-3; 8 bases line up with TRBD2. V dropped 1 base and J dropped 0; count of bases not matched to a gene: 3. Per the germline V gene, CDR1 is SGHVS and CDR2 is FNYEAQ. The CDR3 is 16 amino acids. CDR3 nucleotide sequence: TGTGCCAGCAGCTTAGAGGCTAGCGGGAGCACAGATACGCAGTATTTT. Its translation: CASSLEASGSTDTQYF.

The rearrangement uses TRBV28 and TRBJ1-1; the match to TRBD1 covers 9 bases. V gave up 4 bases and J gave up 11 bases; unmatched junction bases: 8. The CDR3 covers 13 residues. Germline lookup yields CDR1 MDHEN and CDR2 SYDVKM. In DNA, the CDR3 is TGTGCCAGCAGTTACAGGGGGCGAGGATCTGCTTTCTTT. This codes for CASSYRGRGSAFF.

This chain links TRBV2 with TRBJ2-1; a weak D match, TRBD2 (5 bases). The V end was cut by 7 bases, the J end by 9 bases, with 16 bases between. Germline CDR1 is SNHLY and CDR2 is FYNNEI. The CDR3 consists of 13 residues. The DNA for the CDR3 is TGTGCCAGCAAGACTACCACGGCCAGTGAGCAGTTCTTC. Translation gives CASKTTTASEQFF.

The chain has TRBV5-1 and TRBJ1-1; 7 positions match TRBD1. Germline CDR1 reads SGHRS; CDR2 reads YFSETQ. With 2 bases clipped from V and 1 base from J, the junction kept 8 bases outside the gene matches. The CDR3 has 16 amino acids. This CDR3 reads CASSLRQGLKNTEAFF. CDR3 nucleotide sequence: TGCGCCAGCAGCTTAAGACAGGGTTTGAAGAACACTGAAGCTTTCTTT.

This clone has only one observation. V and J are TRBV30 and TRBJ1-4, with 7 bases lining up with TRBD1. The CDR3 has 14 residues. Germline V gene lookup returns CDR1 GTSNPN and CDR2 SVGIG (reference sequence). The V gene end was trimmed by 2 bases and the J gene end by 8 bases; junction bases not matched to a gene: 8. CDR3 loop: CAWSPGQLREKLFF. DNA of the CDR3: TGTGCCTGGAGTCCGGGACAGCTTAGGGAAAAACTGTTTTTT.

The chain combines TRBV29-1 with TRBJ1-2; 8 bases map to TRBD1. Germline trimming cut 5 bases from V and 8 bases from J; bases unmatched to any gene: 7. The CDR3 sequence is 12 residues long. The germline V gene has CDR1 SQVTM and CDR2 ANQGSEA. CDR3 sequence: CSVLRTGLGYTF. The CDR3 DNA reads as TGCAGCGTTTTACGGACAGGGCTGGGCTACACCTTC.

The rearrangement uses TRBV28 and TRBJ2-7; 7 bases fit TRBD1. Germline V gives CDR1 MDHEN, CDR2 SYDVKM. The CDR3 consists of 15 residues. J lost 3 bases, V lost 4 bases, and 9 bases had no gene match. The CDR3 here is CASSSLTGKDYEQYF. The DNA of the CDR3 is TGTGCCAGCAGTTCTCTGACAGGGAAGGACTACGAGCAGTACTTC.

V and J are TRBV28 and TRBJ2-7, with 9 bases lining up with TRBD2. After removal of 6 bases from V and 7 bases from J, the junction contained 13 bases not matched to a gene. The CDR3 spans 15 residues. The germline V gene has CDR1 MDHEN and CDR2 SYDVKM. The CDR3 coding sequence is TGTGCCAGCAGGGGGGCGTCTAGCGGGATATGGGAGCAGTACTTC. Translating it yields CASRGASSGIWEQYF.

The V call is TRBV21-1, the J call TRBJ1-5. TRBV21-1 is labeled a pseudogene. The CDR3 is made up of 15 amino acids. The CDR3 loop reads CASRVEQYSNQPQHF. The CDR3 region has the DNA TGTGCCAGCAGGGTCGAGCAGTATAGCAATCAGCCCCAGCATTTT.

The genes are TRBV24-1 and TRBJ1-5; TRBD1 matches 10 bases. Trimming took 4 bases from V and 11 from J; bases not matched to a gene: 13. The V gene's germline CDR1 is KGHDR and CDR2 SFDVKD. This CDR3 is 16 amino acids long. The CDR3 DNA follows: TGTGCCACCAGTGAAAACCCCGGGACAGGGGTACTGGCCCAGCATTTT. This codes for CATSENPGTGVLAQHF.

J is TRBJ2-2 and V is TRBV25-1, with a possible D match to TRBD2 (6 bases). This CDR3 is 15 amino acids long. Trimming removed 4 bases at V and 1 base at J, with 10 bases between. CDR1 is MGHDK, CDR2 SYGVNS, per germline. The CDR3 is CASSVFGGNTGELFF. Written as DNA, the CDR3 is TGTGCCAGCAGTGTTTTCGGGGGGAACACCGGGGAGCTGTTTTTT.

V is TRBV10-2 and J is TRBJ1-2; maybe TRBD1 (6 bases). The CDR3 loop spans 12 amino acids. The V gene's germline CDR1 is WSHSY and CDR2 SAAADI. Trimming took 5 bases from V and 2 from J, leaving 6 bases between them. The CDR3 is CASSTGNYGYTF. CDR3 coding DNA: TGCGCCAGCAGTACAGGGAACTATGGCTACACCTTC.

The V gene is TRBV19, the J gene TRBJ1-5, with 7 bases lining up with TRBD1. The V gene end was trimmed by 5 bases and the J gene end by 1 base; junction bases not matched to a gene: 5. CDR1 LNHDA and CDR2 SQIVND come from the germline V gene (reference sequence). The CDR3 runs 15 residues. CDR3 protein: CASSLRQGSNQPQHF. CDR3 nucleotides: TGTGCCAGTAGTCTGAGACAGGGCAGCAATCAGCCCCAGCATTTT. Filled out from reference TRBV19 and TRBJ1-5, the complete variable domain reads DGGITQSPKYLFRKEGQNVTLSCEQNLNHDAMYWYRQDPGQGLRLIYYSQIVNDFQKGDIAEGYSVSREKKESFPLTVTSAQKNPTAFYLCASSLRQGSNQPQHFGDGTRLSIL.

V and J are TRBV27 and TRBJ2-5; D perhaps matches TRBD1 (5 bases). The CDR3 contains 14 residues. The V gene lost 3 bases and the J gene lost 4 bases, with 12 bases spanning the gap. The germline V gene has CDR1 MNHEY and CDR2 SMNVEV (reference sequence). The CDR3 DNA sequence: TGTGCCAGCAGTTTCCGGGCAGGGCGAGAGACCCAGTACTTC. Its translation is CASSFRAGRETQYF.

This chain joins TRBV10-2 and TRBJ1-2; the D gene is possibly TRBD1 (5 bases). CDR1 and CDR2 (germline): WSHSY, SAAADI. V was pared by 4 bases and J by 8 bases, with 17 bases between. The CDR3 loop spans 14 amino acids. The CDR3 nucleotides read TGCGCCAGCAGTGGGGAGGGGCGGAACAGAGGCTACACCTTC. Its translation: CASSGEGRNRGYTF.